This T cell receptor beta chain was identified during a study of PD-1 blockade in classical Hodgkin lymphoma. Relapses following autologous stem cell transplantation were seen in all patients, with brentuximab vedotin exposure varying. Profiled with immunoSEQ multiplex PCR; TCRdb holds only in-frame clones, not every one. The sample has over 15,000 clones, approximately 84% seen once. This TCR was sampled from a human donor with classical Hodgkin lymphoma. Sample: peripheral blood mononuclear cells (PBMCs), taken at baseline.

CDR3 in DNA: TGTGCCAGCAGGAAGGAGTTGACGGCCAGCACAGATACGCAGTATTTT. The encoded protein is CASRKELTASTDTQYF. The V and J genes are TRBV2 and TRBJ2-3; D gene uncertain. Trimming stripped 6 bases from V and 0 bases from J, with 16 bases between. The CDR3 sequence is 16 residues long. Germline values: CDR1 SNHLY, CDR2 FYNNEI.